This T cell receptor (beta chain) was sequenced during a study of blood T cells in healthy people across ages. Overall study findings and caveats: The study found more naive CD4+ cells and higher diversity in long-lived than aged donors. Changes in expanded clonotypes were possibly confounded, as the CMV status of donors was unknown.

Germline lookup yields CDR1 SGHRS and CDR2 YFSETQ. There are 16 residues in the CDR3. V dropped 6 bases and J dropped 4; count of bases not matched to a gene: 12. This clonotype came up a few times. The antigen is unknown. Through a sample-barcoded 5' primer and a J-beta primer mix, a second PCR was run for about 6 to 11 cycles. Every sample gave at least 3 million paired-end reads containing CDR3. TCRdb reprocessed the 5' RACE reads with MiXCR, giving one entry per CDR3 protein. The repertoire consists of about 800,000 distinct CDR3 sequences, with roughly 25% occurring once and the leading ten covering 3% to 4%. A further study also used this sample, focusing on T cells of mothers and their children.

Sequenced: blood. This sequence originates from a boy between 10 and 17 years old in good health. The chain joins TRBV5-1 to TRBJ1-4, with TRBD1 matching over 7 bases. CDR3 in DNA: TGCGCCAGCACCCCCGGTCGGGACAGAATTAATGAAAAACTGTTTTTT. It yields the protein CASTPGRDRINEKLFF.